Below are 30 T cell receptor beta chains sequenced from a single sample in a study of CD8+ T cells in alopecia areata. Once RNA had been extracted, it was reverse transcribed into cDNA to act as the sequencing template. The repertoire was sequenced with immunoSEQ multiplex PCR; TCRdb's copy has only in-frame clones and lacks some. The sample yields 140,000 to 150,000 clones, approximately 56% seen once. The specimen was CD8+ T cells sorted from blood. Receptors originate from a human donor in good health.

The V gene is TRBV29-1, the J gene TRBJ1-1, with 8 bases fitting TRBD1. J was trimmed by 1 base and V by 2 bases; bases with no gene match: 6. The germline V gene has CDR1 SQVTM and CDR2 ANQGSEA. The CDR3 sequence is 15 residues long. CDR3 DNA: TGCAGCGTTGAAAGGTCAGGGGGCAGGAACACTGAAGCTTTCTTT. This encodes CSVERSGGRNTEAFF.

V usage is TRBV4-2 and J usage is TRBJ2-7; 10 bases map to TRBD2. CDR1 is LGHNA, CDR2 YNFKEQ, per germline. The CDR3 sequence is 16 residues long. V was clipped by 2 bases and J by 6 bases; unmatched bases: 10. The CDR3 DNA reads TGTGCCAGCAGCCAATACCGGACTAGCGGTCCCTCCGAGCAGTACTTC. This translates into CASSQYRTSGPSEQYF.

This clone came up once. This chain uses TRBV6-5 with TRBJ2-1, with unresolved D. CDR3 length equals 10 residues. Germline CDR1 reads MNHEY; CDR2 reads SVGAGI. V was clipped by 8 bases and J by 7 bases, with 6 bases between them. The CDR3 sequence: CASGWNEQFF. DNA for the CDR3: TGTGCCAGCGGGTGGAATGAGCAGTTCTTC.

This chain links TRBV11-2 with TRBJ2-3; no reliable D call. Germline CDR1 SGHAT, CDR2 FQNNGV. This CDR3 has 13 amino acids. Trimming left V 5 bases short and J 6 bases short, with 12 bases between. The CDR3 DNA is TGTGCCAGCAGCCCGCGACGAACCGATACGCAGTATTTT. The encoded protein is CASSPRRTDTQYF.

The rearrangement links TRBV28 to TRBJ2-3; D gene unclear. Trimming stripped 5 bases from V and 1 base from J, with 10 bases between. The CDR3 totals 14 residues. Germline CDR1 reads MDHEN; CDR2 reads SYDVKM. The CDR3 here is CASSMTRRTDTQYF. The CDR3 DNA is TGTGCCAGCAGTATGACCCGCCGCACAGATACGCAGTATTTT.

V usage is TRBV7-9 and J usage is TRBJ2-6; possibly TRBD2 for D (6 bases). Per germline, CDR1 SEHNR and CDR2 FQNEAQ (reference sequence). There are 17 residues in the CDR3. Trimming removed 1 base at V and 3 bases at J, with 13 bases between. CDR3 sequence (DNA): TGTGCCAGCAGCTTAGTCGACGGGGAGGTTGGGGCCAACGTCCTGACTTTC. It translates to CASSLVDGEVGANVLTF.

V and J are TRBV4-1 and TRBJ2-7; no reliable D call. The V and J ends lost 1 base and 3 bases respectively, with 13 bases between them. The CDR3 runs 15 residues. Per the germline V gene, CDR1 is MGHRA and CDR2 is YSYEKL. CDR3 sequence (DNA): TGCGCCAGCAGCCAAGTAAAGGCTGGCAACTACGAGCAGTACTTC. It encodes CASSQVKAGNYEQYF.

Here the CDR3 reads CSVAGTRGYEQYF. Written as DNA, the CDR3 is TGCAGCGTTGCCGGGACTAGGGGCTACGAGCAGTACTTC. The chain links TRBV29-1 to TRBJ2-7; 8 bases align to TRBD2. Looked up from germline, CDR1 is SQVTM and CDR2 is ANQGSEA. The CDR3 loop spans 13 amino acids. V trimming: 4 bases; J trimming: 3 bases; junction bases outside the gene matches: 5.

Here the CDR3 DNA reads TGTGCCAGCAGTTACTCTGAATCTACAGATACGCAGTATTTT. Translated, it gives CASSYSESTDTQYF. The V call is TRBV6-5, the J call TRBJ2-3; D remains ambiguous. Germline V CDR1 and CDR2: MNHEY, SVGAGI. V lost 0 bases and J lost 3, with 7 bases in between. The CDR3 is 14 residues long.

There are a few counts of this clone. This chain uses TRBV29-1 with TRBJ2-1, with 9 positions matching TRBD2. CDR1 and CDR2 from the germline V gene are SQVTM and ANQGSEA. Losses at the gene ends were 4 bases for V and 7 bases for J; bases not matched to a gene: 5. The CDR3 totals 13 residues. Here the CDR3 reads CSVVGLAKNEQFF. CDR3 sequence (DNA): TGCAGCGTTGTAGGACTAGCGAAAAATGAGCAGTTCTTC.

This chain connects TRBV28 to TRBJ2-2, with D possibly being TRBD1 or TRBD2 (5 bases each). Germline V gives CDR1 MDHEN, CDR2 SYDVKM. V was clipped by 11 bases and J by 5 bases, with 15 bases between them. The CDR3 length is 13 residues. The CDR3 region is CALGESRTGELFF. CDR3 sequence (DNA): TGTGCCCTGGGGGAGTCGAGAACCGGGGAGCTGTTTTTT.

This clone was seen many times. The chain carries TRBV4-1 and TRBJ1-1; 8 bases fit TRBD1. The germline V gene has CDR1 MGHRA and CDR2 YSYEKL. Losses at the gene ends were 4 bases for V and 2 bases for J; bases not matched to a gene: 3. This CDR3 has 14 residues. CDR3 coding DNA: TGCGCCAGCAGCCCGGGACAGGCAAACACTGAAGCTTTCTTT. Protein sequence: CASSPGQANTEAFF.

V gene TRBV4-1 combines with J gene TRBJ2-3; no clear D. The germline gives CDR1 MGHRA, CDR2 YSYEKL. The CDR3 extends over 14 amino acids. Trimming shortened V by 4 bases and J by 2 bases, and 10 bases separated the two germline ends. The chain's CDR3 is CASSPLSVTDTQYF. The CDR3 DNA follows: TGCGCCAGCAGCCCCCTGAGTGTCACAGATACGCAGTATTTT.

CDR3 residues: CASSQEPGRADTQYF. DNA of the CDR3: TGCGCCAGCAGCCAAGAACCGGGAAGGGCAGATACGCAGTATTTT. The chain uses TRBV4-1 and TRBJ2-3, with D perhaps matching TRBD2 (5 bases). The CDR3 is 15 residues long. The V and J ends lost 0 bases and 4 bases respectively, with 11 bases between them. CDR1 and CDR2 from the germline V gene are MGHRA and YSYEKL.

This chain joins TRBV29-1 and TRBJ2-3, with 9 bases fitting TRBD2. There are 13 residues in the CDR3. Germline assignment: CDR1 SQVTM and CDR2 ANQGSEA. V dropped 6 bases and J dropped 3; count of bases not matched to a gene: 4. The CDR3 is CSVLGLATDTQYF. The CDR3 DNA sequence: TGCAGCGTGCTCGGACTAGCGACAGATACGCAGTATTTT.

This clone has only a few counts. CDR3 sequence: CASSLGAEYYGYTF. CDR3 nucleotides: TGTGCCAGCAGCTTAGGGGCGGAGTACTATGGCTACACCTTC. The V and J genes are TRBV7-2 and TRBJ1-2, with D uncertain. Trimming took off 1 base at V and 3 bases at J, with 9 bases between the two ends. CDR1 is SGHTA and CDR2 is FQGNSA in the germline V gene. The CDR3 loop spans 14 amino acids.

The J gene is TRBJ1-2, the V gene TRBV5-6; no reliable D call. This CDR3 comprises 15 residues. Germline CDR1 reads SGHDT; CDR2 reads YYEEEE. Between the trimmed V and J ends, which lost 1 base and 5 bases, there was a span of 15 bases. The DNA for the CDR3 is TGTGCCAGCAGCTTGTTTGGGCAGGCCGGATATGGCTACACCTTC. Its protein is CASSLFGQAGYGYTF.

This chain uses TRBV2 with TRBJ2-7; TRBD2 matches at 10 bases. The CDR3 has 15 residues. CDR1 and CDR2 (germline): SNHLY, FYNNEI. The J segment lost 3 bases and the V segment lost 5 bases, leaving 7 bases of the junction unmatched. Written as DNA, the CDR3 is TGTGCCAGCAGTACAGCGGGAGGGCCCCTCTACGAGCAGTACTTC. It is translated as CASSTAGGPLYEQYF.

V usage is TRBV19 and J usage is TRBJ2-1; D not resolved. The germline V gene encodes CDR1 LNHDA and CDR2 SQIVND (reference sequence). Trimming removed 8 bases at V and 4 bases at J, with 3 bases between. The CDR3 loop spans 10 amino acids. The CDR3 loop reads CASGYNEQFF. The DNA for the CDR3 is TGTGCCAGTGGTTACAATGAGCAGTTCTTC.

The chain carries TRBV27 and TRBJ1-1; no firm D call. V lost 5 bases, J lost 1 base, and 14 bases lay in between. The CDR3 spans 15 residues. CDR1 is MNHEY, CDR2 SMNVEV, per germline (reference sequence). Written as DNA, the CDR3 is TGTGCCAGCAGTCCCTTACTTGGCGGGAACACTGAAGCTTTCTTT. Protein: CASSPLLGGNTEAFF.

This clone showed up just a few times. The V call is TRBV13, the J call TRBJ2-1; D ambiguous. Germline CDR1 and CDR2: PRHDT and FYEKMQ (reference sequence). Trimming shortened V by 7 bases and J by 12 bases, and 13 bases separated the two germline ends. The CDR3 consists of 11 residues. The CDR3 here is CASTPRVPQFF. The CDR3, as DNA: TGTGCCAGCACCCCTCGCGTGCCGCAGTTCTTC.

The chain links TRBV7-9 to TRBJ1-4; 8 bases fit TRBD1. Germline V gene sequence: CDR1 SEHNR, CDR2 FQNEAQ (reference sequence). The CDR3 has 14 residues. V shed 3 bases, J shed 7 bases, and the junction held 4 bases outside the gene matches. The CDR3 spells CASSLDRAIEKLFF. CDR3 nucleotides: TGTGCCAGCAGCTTGGACAGGGCCATTGAAAAACTGTTTTTT.

The V and J genes are TRBV5-1 and TRBJ2-3, with TRBD2 as a possible D gene (5 bases). The CDR3 spans 15 residues. Germline CDR1 reads SGHRS; CDR2 reads YFSETQ. V gave up 0 bases and J gave up 7 bases, with 15 bases separating them. This CDR3 reads CASSLAPAVGNTQYF. In DNA form, the CDR3 reads TGCGCCAGCAGCTTGGCCCCAGCGGTGGGGAATACGCAGTATTTT.

The chain links TRBV27 to TRBJ2-6, with 9 bases fitting TRBD2. Germline V gene lookup returns CDR1 MNHEY and CDR2 SMNVEV (reference sequence). Trimming cost V 1 base and J 0 bases; bases outside gene matches: 4. This CDR3 comprises 18 residues. The CDR3 here is CASSLWSGRPSGANVLTF. DNA of the CDR3: TGTGCCAGCAGTTTATGGAGCGGGAGGCCCTCTGGGGCCAACGTCCTGACTTTC.

The rearrangement joins TRBV29-1 to TRBJ1-1; D is uncertain. The V gene lost 6 bases and the J gene lost 10 bases, with 24 bases spanning the gap. This CDR3 region has 14 residues. CDR1 and CDR2 from the germline V gene are SQVTM and ANQGSEA. The CDR3 coding sequence is TGCAGCGTCCAGCCCACTGCTCCCTGGGAAACAGCTTTCTTT. It specifies CSVQPTAPWETAFF.

As regards this clone: The junction and the germline gene differ at one end; a read error may be behind it. The gene calls are TRBV6-5 and TRBJ2-2; a weak D match, TRBD2 (6 bases). The CDR3 loop spans 12 amino acids. Germline V lookup: CDR1 MNHEY, CDR2 SVGAGI. In DNA, the CDR3 is TGTGCCAGCAGTAGTGGCGCCGGGGGGCTGTTTTTT. The encoded protein is CASSSGAGGLFF.

The chain recombines TRBV29-1 with TRBJ2-2; the D gene is possibly TRBD1 (6 bases). Germline assignment: CDR1 SQVTM and CDR2 ANQGSEA. This CDR3 has 14 residues. With 1 base removed from V and 2 bases from J, the gap between germline ends came to 8 bases. The CDR3 DNA is TGCAGCGTTGAAGGGACAGACAACACCGGGGAGCTGTTTTTT. It codes for CSVEGTDNTGELFF.

The chain has TRBV29-1 and TRBJ1-2; no reliable D call. Trimming took 3 bases from V and 9 from J, leaving 11 bases between them. The CDR3 length is 11 residues. Germline lookup yields CDR1 SQVTM and CDR2 ANQGSEA. DNA for the CDR3: TGCAGCGTTGACGCCCGAGCAAGCTACACCTTC. Translation: CSVDARASYTF.

J is TRBJ2-5 and V is TRBV21-1; the DNA was not compared with TRBD1, the D call given in the table. TRBV21-1 is noted as a pseudogene. The CDR3 sequence is 18 residues long. The CDR3 nucleotides are TGTGCCAGCAGCAAATCCTCAGGGGGCTGGGATGCACAAGAGACCCAGTACTTC. Translated: CASSKSSGGWDAQETQYF.

The sample holds a few counts of this clone. The chain links TRBV15 to TRBJ2-3; D not resolved. Germline V lookup: CDR1 LNHNV, CDR2 YYDKDF (reference sequence). The CDR3 length is 13 residues. Trimming took 0 bases from V and 6 from J, leaving 7 bases between them. The CDR3 region is CATSRDRHDTQYF. CDR3 DNA: TGTGCCACCAGCAGAGATCGGCACGATACGCAGTATTTT.